This T cell receptor (beta chain) emerged from a study of blood T cell repertoires in COVID-19. On the study more broadly: Samples of COVID-19 (acute and convalescent) were obtained from the United States, Italy and Spain.

This table comes from immunoSEQ multiplex PCR, and its TCRdb copy is limited to in-frame clones, with some not included. Of approximately 240,000 clones in the sample, 88% were seen once. The TCR comes from a woman in her thirties or forties who had recovered from COVID-19. Sequencing used peripheral blood.

As DNA, the CDR3 is TGTGCCAGCAGTTCGCCGGGATTCCGTTCCGAGCAGTACTTC. Residues: CASSSPGFRSEQYF. The V gene is TRBV6-5, the J gene TRBJ2-7; a possible D gene is TRBD2 (5 bases). V lost 4 bases to trimming and J lost 6 bases, with 16 bases between them. The germline CDR1 and CDR2 sequences are MNHEY and SVGAGI. This CDR3 contains 14 residues.